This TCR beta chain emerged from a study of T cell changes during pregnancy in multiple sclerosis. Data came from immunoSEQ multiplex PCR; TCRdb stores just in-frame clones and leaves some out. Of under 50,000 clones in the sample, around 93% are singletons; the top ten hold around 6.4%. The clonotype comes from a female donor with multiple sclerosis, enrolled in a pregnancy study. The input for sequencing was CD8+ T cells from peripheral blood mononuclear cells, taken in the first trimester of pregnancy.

For the CDR3, the DNA is TGTGCCATCAGTGACCCTATGATTGGAGGCGCGAACACCGGGGAGCTGTTTTTT. Protein sequence: CAISDPMIGGANTGELFF. This rearrangement joins TRBV10-3 to TRBJ2-2, with D possibly matching TRBD2 (5 bases). V was shortened by 3 bases and J by 0 bases, with 17 bases between the two germline ends. The CDR3 runs to 18 residues. Germline V gene data show CDR1 as ENHRY and CDR2 as SYGVKD.